The 25 T cell receptor beta chains below all came from one sample that was sequenced in a study of T cell responses to AZD1222 COVID-19 vaccine. Produced via immunoSEQ multiplex PCR; TCRdb's table is partial and in-frame only. Altogether about 150,000 clones are present, nearly 95% being singletons, with the ten largest covering 4.5% to 5.5%. This specimen consisted of peripheral blood, obtained on day 0 of AZD1222 vaccination. Every receptor here comes from an adult in good health.

The chain links TRBV6-5 to TRBJ2-3; D may match TRBD1 or TRBD2 (5 bases each). V lost 5 bases and J 2 bases, leaving 8 bases between the germline ends. The CDR3 has 13 residues. Looked up from germline, CDR1 is MNHEY and CDR2 is SVGAGI. As DNA, the CDR3 is TGTGCCAGCAGTAAGGGGACCACAGATACGCAGTATTTT. Translation: CASSKGTTDTQYF.

The genes are TRBV12-3 or TRBV12-4 and TRBJ1-2, with TRBD1 as a possible D gene (5 bases). Between the trimmed V and J ends, which lost 6 bases and 5 bases, there was a span of 13 bases. The CDR3 has 13 amino acids. This chain's CDR3 is CASSWDEEYGYTF. The CDR3, as DNA: TGTGCCAGCAGCTGGGACGAGGAGTATGGCTACACCTTC.

CDR3 region: CASSYSRERTEAFF. Written as DNA, the CDR3 is TGTGCCAGCAGTTACTCCCGGGAGCGGACTGAAGCTTTCTTT. J is TRBJ1-1 and V is TRBV6-6; no clear D gene. CDR1 and CDR2 from the germline V gene are MNHNY and SVGAGI (reference sequence). The germline V and J ends were trimmed by 0 bases and 5 bases, with 10 bases remaining between them. This CDR3 has 14 residues.

The genes are TRBV29-1 and TRBJ1-1; D might be TRBD1 (6 bases). Looked up from germline, CDR1 is SQVTM and CDR2 is ANQGSEA. The CDR3 loop spans 13 amino acids. V was clipped by 4 bases and J by 0 bases, with 9 bases between them. Here the CDR3 DNA reads TGCAGCGTTGGGGGACAATTGAACACTGAAGCTTTCTTT. Translating gives CSVGGQLNTEAFF.

The rearrangement links TRBV23-1 to TRBJ1-2; D not resolved. TRBV23-1 qualifies as an ORF whose function is uncertain. V shed 0 bases and J shed 3 bases, with 8 bases lying between them. CDR3 length: 14 amino acids. CDR3 coding DNA: TGCGCCAGCAGTCAATCTAGAGATCACTATGGCTACACCTTC. Protein: CASSQSRDHYGYTF.

The chain uses TRBV7-2 and TRBJ2-1; TRBD1 aligns across 7 bases. The CDR3 sequence is 16 residues long. With V trimmed by 1 base and J by 4 bases, 7 bases remained unmatched. Germline-derived CDR1 and CDR2 are SGHTA and FQGNSA. The CDR3 is CASSLELAGGYNEQFF. In DNA form, the CDR3 reads TGTGCCAGCAGCTTAGAGTTGGCAGGGGGATACAATGAGCAGTTCTTC.

The chain has TRBV30 and TRBJ1-6, with 10 nucleotides matching TRBD1. The CDR3 contains 14 residues. Germline loops: CDR1 GTSNPN, CDR2 SVGIG (reference sequence). Trimming at V came to 3 bases and at J to 9 bases, leaving 5 bases not matched to a gene. The CDR3 DNA reads as TGTGCCTGGAGAACGGGACAGGGGATTTCACCCCTCCACTTT. The encoded protein is CAWRTGQGISPLHF.

The chain has TRBV11-2 and TRBJ1-1, with 9 bases that match TRBD1. The CDR3 sequence is 14 residues long. The germline gives CDR1 SGHAT, CDR2 FQNNGV. Unmatched junction bases numbered 6, after V lost 5 bases and J lost 5 bases. CDR3 sequence: CASSRTGGWTEAFF. CDR3 DNA: TGTGCCAGCAGCCGAACAGGGGGCTGGACTGAAGCTTTCTTT.

The chain joins TRBV24-1 to TRBJ2-2; D gene ambiguous. Germline CDR1 and CDR2: KGHDR and SFDVKD. The CDR3 consists of 15 residues. The germline V and J ends were trimmed by 0 bases and 3 bases, with 7 bases remaining between them. The DNA of the CDR3 is TGTGCCACCAGTGATTTGTCCCATCACACCGGGGAGCTGTTTTTT. Protein: CATSDLSHHTGELFF.

CDR3 sequence: CASSLLGGEATEAFF. DNA of the CDR3: TGCGCCAGCAGCCTCCTCGGTGGAGAGGCCACTGAAGCTTTCTTT. The V and J genes are TRBV5-1 and TRBJ1-1; D uncertain. Trimming took off 4 bases at V and 4 bases at J, with 17 bases between the two ends. CDR3 length: 15 residues. Per the germline V gene, CDR1 is SGHRS and CDR2 is YFSETQ.

V is TRBV7-8 and J is TRBJ1-1; no firm D call. V was clipped by 0 bases and J by 11 bases, with 13 bases between them. Germline-derived CDR1 and CDR2 are SGHVS and FQNEAQ. This CDR3 is 13 amino acids long. As DNA, the CDR3 is TGTGCCAGCAGCTTAGCGGGGTTGGGTAGTGCTTTCTTT. Translation gives CASSLAGLGSAFF.

The chain joins TRBV7-9 to TRBJ2-7, with D maybe TRBD1 (5 bases). V shed 1 base and J shed 2 bases, with 15 bases lying between them. In germline, CDR1 is SEHNR, CDR2 FQNEAQ (reference sequence). The CDR3 has 16 amino acids. CDR3 amino acids: CASSLEVGPPPYEQYF. CDR3 sequence (DNA): TGTGCCAGCAGCTTAGAGGTGGGGCCTCCCCCCTACGAGCAGTACTTC.

The rearrangement links TRBV9 to TRBJ2-1, with TRBD1 as a possible D gene (6 bases). The CDR3 runs 13 residues. Trimming removed 3 bases from V and 3 bases from J, with 7 bases in between. The germline V gene encodes CDR1 SGDLS and CDR2 YYNGEE. The CDR3 region has the DNA TGTGCCAGCAGCGAGGGGGACTACAATGAGCAGTTCTTC. Translated: CASSEGDYNEQFF.

The chain combines TRBV11-3 with TRBJ1-4, with D uncertain. CDR1 is SGHNT, CDR2 YENEEA, per germline. V was pared by 3 bases and J by 0 bases, with 8 bases between. The length of the CDR3 is 15 residues. For the CDR3, the DNA is TGTGCCAGCAGCTTCCACGGAACAACTAATGAAAAACTGTTTTTT. This sequence encodes CASSFHGTTNEKLFF. Supplemented by reference TRBV11-3 and TRBJ1-4, the full variable domain reads EAGVVQSPRYKIIEKKQPVAFWCNPISGHNTLYWYLQNLGQGPELLIRYENEEAVDDSQLPKDRFSAERLKGVDSTLKIQPAELGDSAVYLCASSFHGTTNEKLFFGSGTQLSVL.

The chain employs TRBV29-1 and TRBJ2-2; 11 bases map to TRBD1. Germline trimming cut 8 bases from V and 3 bases from J; bases unmatched to any gene: 5. In germline, CDR1 is SQVTM, CDR2 ANQGSEA. CDR3 size: 14 residues. The CDR3 DNA is TGCAGCATCCGGACAGGGGGCGACACCGGGGAGCTGTTTTTT. Protein sequence: CSIRTGGDTGELFF.

The chain has TRBV29-1 and TRBJ2-7; D possibly matches TRBD1 or TRBD2 (5 bases each). Looked up from germline, CDR1 is SQVTM and CDR2 is ANQGSEA. There are 14 residues in the CDR3. Trimming took 7 bases from V and 4 from J, leaving 20 bases between them. CDR3 DNA: TGCAGCGCCGGGACGGAGAAGGACCGATACGAGCAGTACTTC. Residues: CSAGTEKDRYEQYF.

The chain uses TRBV7-2 and TRBJ1-1, with D maybe TRBD1 (6 bases). V lost 4 bases and J 4 bases, leaving 13 bases between the germline ends. From germline, CDR1 is SGHTA and CDR2 FQGNSA. The CDR3 extends over 14 amino acids. In DNA form, the CDR3 reads TGTGCCAGCAGCTCCAGGGGTGGGGCCACTGAAGCTTTCTTT. It specifies CASSSRGGATEAFF.

The chain uses TRBV30 and TRBJ1-4; D unresolved. The CDR3 has 16 amino acids. V lost 0 bases and J lost 0, with 11 bases in between. From germline, CDR1 is GTSNPN and CDR2 SVGIG (reference sequence). CDR3 coding DNA: TGTGCCTGGAGTGTAGCGGGTTTTCCAACTAATGAAAAACTGTTTTTT. Residues: CAWSVAGFPTNEKLFF.

V gene TRBV5-1 combines with J gene TRBJ1-2; 8 bases are a match to TRBD1. Losses at the gene ends were 4 bases for V and 3 bases for J; bases not matched to a gene: 5. The germline V gene has CDR1 SGHRS and CDR2 YFSETQ. CDR3 length: 14 amino acids. CDR3 loop: CASSNGQGDYGYTF. CDR3 nucleotides: TGCGCCAGCAGCAACGGACAGGGAGACTATGGCTACACCTTC.

The chain couples TRBV19 to TRBJ1-4; TRBD1 aligns across 11 bases. Germline lookup yields CDR1 LNHDA and CDR2 SQIVND (reference sequence). The ends lost 5 bases at V and 3 bases at J; junction bases unmatched: 8. This CDR3 is 17 amino acids long. Here the CDR3 reads CASSSDRGRAANEKLFF. The CDR3 region has the DNA TGTGCCAGTAGTTCGGACAGGGGGCGCGCAGCTAATGAAAAACTGTTTTTT.

V and J are TRBV5-1 and TRBJ2-3; a weak D match, TRBD1 (7 bases). This CDR3 comprises 15 residues. Trimming shortened V by 3 bases and J by 0 bases, and 11 bases separated the two germline ends. The germline CDR1 and CDR2 sequences are SGHRS and YFSETQ. CDR3 protein: CASSWRDRSTDTQYF. DNA of the CDR3: TGCGCCAGCAGCTGGAGGGACAGAAGCACAGATACGCAGTATTTT.

This chain uses TRBV5-1 with TRBJ2-7, with D uncertain. The CDR3 runs to 14 residues. In germline, CDR1 is SGHRS, CDR2 YFSETQ. Trimming left V 2 bases short and J 2 bases short, with 11 bases between. For the CDR3, the DNA is TGCGCCAGCAGCTTCGAGGAACCTGCCTACGAGCAGTACTTC. It encodes CASSFEEPAYEQYF.

The chain links TRBV7-9 to TRBJ1-5, with 10 bases matching TRBD1. The junction had 8 bases not matched to a gene; V was cut back by 0 bases and J by 0 bases. Germline V CDR1 and CDR2: SEHNR, FQNEAQ (reference sequence). This CDR3 is 19 amino acids long. This CDR3 is CASSLAGDRGSGSNQPQHF. CDR3 DNA: TGTGCCAGCAGCTTAGCTGGGGACAGGGGCTCGGGTAGCAATCAGCCCCAGCATTTT.

This chain links TRBV4-2 with TRBJ1-5; D gene uncertain. The CDR3 extends over 15 amino acids. Germline assignment: CDR1 LGHNA and CDR2 YNFKEQ. V lost 5 bases and J 6 bases, leaving 17 bases between the germline ends. The CDR3 spells CASSEHSGVGQPQHF. The CDR3 DNA follows: TGTGCCAGCAGCGAACACAGCGGGGTAGGTCAGCCCCAGCATTTT.

The CDR3 DNA follows: TGCGCCAGCAGTGATAGACGGACTAGCGGACACAATGAGCAGTTCTTC. The encoded protein is CASSDRRTSGHNEQFF. This rearrangement joins TRBV10-1 to TRBJ2-1; 10 nucleotides align to TRBD2. Germline V gene sequence: CDR1 WNHNN, CDR2 SYGVQD (reference sequence). V was pared by 3 bases and J by 5 bases, with 7 bases of the junction left unmatched. The CDR3 spans 16 residues.